This T cell receptor beta chain was identified during a study of shared clonotypes between healthy human individuals. Per the germline V gene, CDR1 is MNHEY and CDR2 is SVGAGI. The CDR3 covers 14 residues. Trimming pared 7 bases from V and 5 bases from J, leaving 17 bases between. Method: immunoSEQ multiplex PCR; TCRdb's copy keeps in-frame clones and lacks some. The sample gives 2,500,000 or so clones, more than 90% of which show up once; 0.13% to 0.15% is in the top ten. The rearrangement joins TRBV6-5 to TRBJ1-2; D call uncertain. Input material: naive CD4+ T cells sorted from blood. Subset described: CD45RA+ positively selected. This TCR came from a man younger than 35 in good health. In nucleotides, the CDR3 is TGTGCCAGCATATCGGTAACGGGAAATTATGGCTACACCTTC. Its protein is CASISVTGNYGYTF.